This T cell receptor beta chain was sequenced for a study of Tregs in tolerant kidney transplant recipients. CDR1 is LNHDA and CDR2 is SQIVND in the germline V gene (reference sequence). The ends lost 0 bases at V and 6 bases at J; junction bases unmatched: 10. The CDR3 spans 16 residues. Measured with immunoSEQ multiplex PCR; TCRdb has only the in-frame clones, and not every one. The sample shows 90,000 to 120,000 clones, 90% of them seen only once. The study, taken as a whole, reports: Changing PCR primers prevented nucleotide comparison between some patients' samples.

Worth noting for this clone: No antigen is known for it.

This receptor was taken from a human donor who received a combined kidney and bone marrow transplant. The sequenced sample was CD4+ T cells from blood, obtained before the transplant. The V and J genes are TRBV19 and TRBJ1-2; 7 bases align to TRBD1. The CDR3 DNA follows: TGTGCCAGTAGTATAGAAAGTCAACAGGGGCAGCATGGCTACACCTTC. This codes for CASSIESQQGQHGYTF. Supplemented by reference TRBV19 and TRBJ1-2, the full variable domain reads DGGITQSPKYLFRKEGQNVTLSCEQNLNHDAMYWYRQDPGQGLRLIYYSQIVNDFQKGDIAEGYSVSREKKESFPLTVTSAQKNPTAFYLCASSIESQQGQHGYTFGSGTRLTVV.